Following are 7 T cell receptor beta chains from one sample sequenced in a study of blood T cell repertoires in COVID-19 (dated by TCRdb to between 2020 and 2021). Libraries came from the immunoSEQ multiplex PCR assay. TCRdb holds this immuneACCESS table with in-frame rearrangements only. Some clones are missing; in checked studies, unresolved V genes explain under half, and the rest has no known cause. This sample has around 99,000 clones in its table, and 75% to 85% of those were observed once. Roughly 18% of the sample is taken by the ten largest. Sequencing was carried out using peripheral blood. The receptors derive from a woman at least 80 years old with active or convalescent COVID-19.

In the case of this clone: Sequence at one end of the junction differs from germline and may be a read error. The chain is built from TRBV5-1 and TRBJ2-2, with 11 bases fitting TRBD2. Germline values: CDR1 SGHRS, CDR2 YFSETQ. This CDR3 contains 15 residues. CDR3 DNA: TGTGCCAGCAGCGGTAGCGGGAGGGATACCGGGGAGCTGTTTTTT. Its protein product is CASSGSGRDTGELFF. The full variable domain, completed using reference TRBV5-1 and TRBJ2-2, is KAGVTQTPRYLIKTRGQQVTLSCSPISGHRSVSWYQQTPGQGLQFLFEYFSETQRNKGNFPGRFSGRQFSNSRSEMNVSTLELGDSALYLCASSGSGRDTGELFFGEGSRLTVL.

In DNA form, the CDR3 reads TGCGCCAGCAGCTTGGCCGGGGGTTCTGGAAACACCATATATTTT. It specifies CASSLAGGSGNTIYF. This chain uses TRBV5-1 with TRBJ1-3, with a possible D match to TRBD1 (5 bases). The CDR3 has 15 residues. Germline-derived CDR1 and CDR2 are SGHRS and YFSETQ. The ends were cut back, 0 bases at V and 1 base at J, with 8 bases in the middle. The entire variable domain, with the rest obtained from reference TRBV5-1 and TRBJ1-3, is as follows: KAGVTQTPRYLIKTRGQQVTLSCSPISGHRSVSWYQQTPGQGLQFLFEYFSETQRNKGNFPGRFSGRQFSNSRSEMNVSTLELGDSALYLCASSLAGGSGNTIYFGEGSWLTVV.

The chain uses TRBV30 and TRBJ2-5; TRBD2 aligns across 9 bases. This CDR3 has 15 amino acids. The V gene's germline CDR1 is GTSNPN and CDR2 SVGIG (reference sequence). The trim removed 0 bases at V and 5 bases at J, leaving 7 bases unmatched. In DNA, the CDR3 is TGTGCCTGGAGTGTAGTGAGCGGGAGGCCCGAGACCCAGTACTTC. It specifies CAWSVVSGRPETQYF. The full variable domain, in which reference TRBV30 and TRBJ2-5 provide the parts outside the CDR3, is SQTIHQWPATLVQPVGSPLSLECTVEGTSNPNLYWYRQAAGRGLQLLFYSVGIGQISSEVPQNLSASRPQDRQFILSSKKLLLSDSGFYLCAWSVVSGRPETQYFGPGTRLLVL.

This chain uses TRBV6-6 with TRBJ2-3; D is possibly TRBD2 (5 bases). The CDR3 is 15 residues long. V gave up 8 bases and J gave up 4 bases, with 19 bases separating them. Germline-derived CDR1 and CDR2 are MNHNY and SVGAGI (reference sequence). CDR3 nucleotides: TGTGCCAGCGCCCCGCGGAGTGAGGGATCAGATACGCAGTATTTT. It specifies CASAPRSEGSDTQYF.

The V and J genes are TRBV19 and TRBJ1-1; 8 bases map to TRBD1. Germline CDR1 LNHDA, CDR2 SQIVND (reference sequence). After removal of 4 bases from V and 4 bases from J, the junction contained 8 bases not matched to a gene. The CDR3 sequence is 15 residues long. CDR3 coding DNA: TGTGCCAGTAGTACGACAGGGGCTCCGGCCACTGAAGCTTTCTTT. It translates to CASSTTGAPATEAFF.

The chain links TRBV6-6 to TRBJ1-1; D unresolved. This CDR3 is built from 13 residues. Per germline, CDR1 MNHNY and CDR2 SVGAGI (reference sequence). Trimming cost V 7 bases and J 6 bases, with 15 bases left between them. In DNA form, the CDR3 reads TGTGCCAGCATCAGCTACACGGCGGCTGAAGCTTTCTTT. This codes for CASISYTAAEAFF.

The chain combines TRBV20-1 with TRBJ2-1, with 12 positions matching TRBD2. This CDR3 has 14 residues. V gave up 3 bases and J gave up 4 bases; unmatched junction bases: 1. Looked up from germline, CDR1 is DFQATT and CDR2 is SNEGSKA (reference sequence). This CDR3 is CSASGLAGYNEQFF. DNA of the CDR3: TGCAGTGCTAGTGGACTAGCGGGATACAATGAGCAGTTCTTC.